This T cell receptor beta chain emerged from a study of kidney transplant recipient with SARS-CoV-2 infection (dated by TCRdb to the early 2020s). This clonotype has a count of ten or more. Its cognate antigen has yet to be identified. No qualities accompany the bases; no much larger clone lies one base away. Trimming takes 1 base from V and 0 bases from J, and the germline ends sit 8 bases apart. Taken from the germline V gene, the CDR1 and CDR2 loops are SGHRS and YFSETQ. From the cysteine up to the phenylalanine, the CDR3 has a length of 15 residues. Solely the CDR3 DNA is kept, with 45 bases framed from the first base. Sequencing instrument: Illumina MiSeq. The peripheral T cell repertoire was profiled for human TCRbeta genes. In the paper's pipeline: Beta-binomial modelling was applied to test for differential clonotype abundance so that variability over time was accounted for. Expanded clonotypes were screened against the ImmuneCODE reference database of SARS-CoV-2-associated TCRs and were mapped to viral genome regions. Further repertoire analyses covered TRBV gene usage, CDR3 length, CDR3 amino acid overlap between time points, clonotype abundance distributions and Jaccard similarity. TCRdb reprocessing: public reads trimmed at Q25 with fastp, clones called with MiXCR, in-frame beta chains kept. Entries that share a CDR3 protein sequence are merged under the most common genes and DNA. The V and J calls were not made by the authors but by TCRdb's processing. In all, the sample holds under 250,000 distinct CDR3 sequences, and under 30% of those were seen once. The ten largest clones represent around 6.8% of the sample.

This specimen's time point label, interpreted: pre-pandemic baseline sample and day 111 after first positive SARS-CoV-2 test. The receptor was isolated from a male patient aged 30 to 40 who had COVID-19 and was a kidney transplant recipient. After a transplant, some T cells may be of graft donor origin. This material consisted of a blood sample, taken at baseline and on day 111 from a kidney transplant recipient. The chain is assembled from TRBV5-1 and TRBJ2-1, and perhaps TRBD2 as D gene, on 5 matching bases. The DNA is as follows: TGCGCCAGCAGCTTGTCCCGGGGCTCCTACAATGAGCAGTTCTTC. This is translated as CASSLSRGSYNEQFF.